This is a list of T cell receptor beta chains from one sample in a study of blood T cell repertoires in COVID-19. TCRdb's copy holds only in-frame clones and misses some; the assay was immunoSEQ multiplex PCR. The table has about 410,000 clones, about 92% seen once. The material sequenced was PBMCs or T cells enriched from blood (not recorded which). The receptors were gathered from a man in his late teens or twenties who had recovered from COVID-19. Each CDR3 is given with its conserved first and last residue. A D gene is named only where the DNA matches it firmly. Clone size is not always given. Where it is, it says once, few, many or a class for expanded clones.

D gene	J gene	V gene	clone size	CDR3 protein	CDR3 DNA
TRBD1	TRBJ2-1	TRBV19	once	CASSIEERGPDEQFF	TGTGCCAGTAGTATAGAAGAAAGGGGGCCGGATGAGCAGTTCTTC
NA	TRBJ2-7	TRBV27	NA	CASSSGPLAYEQYF	TGTGCCAGCAGTTCAGGGCCCCTCGCCTACGAGCAGTACTTC
TRBD1	TRBJ2-6	TRBV5-1	NA	CASRRTGVTGANVLTF	TGCGCCAGCCGGAGGACAGGGGTAACTGGGGCCAACGTCCTGACTTTC
NA	TRBJ1-1	TRBV28	NA	CASSSVNTEAFF	TGTGCCAGCAGCTCCGTGAACACTGAAGCTTTCTTT
TRBD1	TRBJ2-7	TRBV7-8	NA	CASTTGVTATGYEQYF	TGTGCCAGCACGACAGGGGTCACAGCGACGGGCTACGAGCAGTACTTC
TRBD1	TRBJ2-7	TRBV5-5	NA	CASSHALNRGTYEQYF	TGTGCCAGCAGCCACGCCCTAAACAGGGGCACCTACGAGCAGTACTTC
TRBD2	TRBJ2-5	TRBV7-8	NA	CASSLETTSLPQYF	TGTGCCAGCAGCTTAGAGACGACTAGCTTGCCCCAGTACTTC
TRBD1	TRBJ2-1	TRBV7-9	NA	CASSVRDRGDEQFF	TGTGCCAGCAGCGTCCGGGACAGGGGAGATGAGCAGTTCTTC
NA	TRBJ1-1	TRBV20-1	NA	CSARDNREAFF	TGCAGTGCTAGAGATAACAGGGAAGCTTTCTTT
NA	TRBJ2-7	TRBV7-3	NA	CASSLGGGAYEQYF	TGTGCCAGCAGCTTAGGCGGGGGCGCCTACGAGCAGTACTTC
TRBD1	TRBJ1-4	TRBV5-6	NA	CASRGTGQGTEKLFF	TGTGCCAGCAGGGGAACCGGACAGGGTACTGAAAAACTGTTTTTT
NA	TRBJ2-2	TRBV2	NA	CASSVVVGELFF	TGTGCCAGCAGTGTTGTAGTCGGGGAGCTGTTTTTT
NA	TRBJ2-7	TRBV5-1	once	CASSEDSFTYEQYF	TGCGCCAGCAGCGAGGACAGCTTTACCTACGAGCAGTACTTC
TRBD2	TRBJ2-7	TRBV4-2	NA	CASSQDGLAGPSYEQYF	TGTGCCAGCAGCCAAGATGGACTAGCGGGACCCTCCTACGAGCAGTACTTC
NA	TRBJ1-3	TRBV21-1	NA	CASSLAEGRVGNTIYF	TGTGCCAGCAGCTTGGCGGAGGGGAGGGTAGGAAACACCATATATTTT
NA	TRBJ1-1	TRBV11-2	NA	CASSPRDKTAVNTEAFF	TGTGCCAGCAGCCCCCGGGACAAGACAGCAGTGAACACTGAAGCTTTCTTT
NA	TRBJ1-4	TRBV19	NA	CASSISQGNEKLFF	TGTGCCAGTAGTATTTCGCAGGGGAATGAAAAACTGTTTTTT
NA	TRBJ2-1	TRBV5-5	few	CASSLVDNANEQFF	TGTGCCAGCAGCTTGGTGGACAATGCCAATGAGCAGTTCTTC
NA	TRBJ1-2	TRBV18	NA	CASSPSRVDGYTF	TGTGCCAGCTCACCAAGCAGGGTTGACGGCTACACCTTC
NA	TRBJ2-7	TRBV7-9	NA	CASQQSSYEQYF	TGTGCCAGCCAACAGAGCTCCTACGAGCAGTACTTC
TRBD1	TRBJ1-2	TRBV5-4	NA	CASRPTTGDYGYTF	TGTGCCAGCAGACCGACGACAGGGGACTATGGCTACACCTTC
NA	TRBJ1-2	TRBV28	once	CASSARNYGYTF	TGTGCCAGCAGTGCCCGGAACTATGGCTACACCTTC
NA	TRBJ1-2	TRBV11-2	NA	CASSFPLTGYGYTF	TGTGCCAGCAGCTTCCCCCTGACAGGATATGGCTACACCTTC
NA	TRBJ1-5	TRBV18	once	CASSRGGGNQPQHF	TGTGCCAGCTCAAGGGGTGGGGGCAATCAGCCCCAGCATTTT
TRBD1	TRBJ1-2	TRBV27	NA	CASSLVRRGRGFGYGYTF	TGTGCCAGCAGTTTAGTTCGCAGGGGCAGGGGGTTCGGCTATGGCTACACCTTC
NA	TRBJ1-4	TRBV6-5	once	CASSSSGEDEKLFF	TGTGCCAGCAGTTCTTCTGGGGAGGATGAAAAACTGTTTTTT
NA	TRBJ2-3	TRBV7-9	NA	CASSPQGDTQYF	TGTGCCAGCAGCCCCCAGGGTGATACGCAGTATTTT
NA	TRBJ1-5	TRBV30	NA	CAWSDGMEYQPQHF	TGTGCCTGGAGTGACGGCATGGAGTACCAGCCCCAGCATTTT
TRBD2	TRBJ2-3	TRBV9	NA	CASSARGKREGTDTQYF	TGTGCCAGCAGCGCAAGGGGAAAGCGGGAGGGCACAGATACGCAGTATTTT
TRBD1	TRBJ2-3	TRBV2	NA	CASALRGDTQYF	TGTGCCAGCGCGCTCAGGGGGGATACGCAGTATTTT